These T cell receptor beta chains were read from a single sample in a study of blood T cell repertoires in COVID-19. The protocol was immunoSEQ multiplex PCR, while the TCRdb copy is restricted to in-frame clones and leaves out a portion. The sample lists 250,000 to 300,000 clones, 80% to 90% seen once, with 9.5% to 11% in the top ten. Material: peripheral blood. The receptors were gathered from a woman aged 70-85 years with acute or convalescent COVID-19. CDR3s include the opening cysteine and the closing phenylalanine or tryptophan. The D gene is left open where the match is weak. Some rows mark clone size as missing; the rest say once, few, many or name a class of expanded clone.

TRBV5-1,15,TRBJ2-2,-,-,CASSLNQGRTGELFF,TGCGCCAGCAGCCTCAATCAGGGGAGAACCGGGGAGCTGTTTTTT
TRBV18,17,TRBJ2-3,-,TRBD2,CASSPGLAGGRTDTQYF,TGTGCCAGCTCACCGGGACTAGCGGGGGGGCGAACAGATACGCAGTATTTT
TRBV11-2,16,TRBJ2-3,-,TRBD2,CASSHEGGGTTDTQYF,TGTGCCAGCAGCCACGAGGGCGGGGGGACCACAGATACGCAGTATTTT
TRBV3-1/TRBV3-2,14,TRBJ2-1,-,TRBD1,CASSQGGTAIEQFF,TGTGCCAGCAGCCAAGGTGGGACAGCGATCGAGCAGTTCTTC
TRBV3-1/TRBV3-2,17,TRBJ2-5,-,TRBD2,CASSQDLSAGGPQPQYF,TGTGCCAGCAGCCAAGATTTATCAGCGGGGGGGCCCCAGCCCCAGTACTTC
TRBV24-1,13,TRBJ1-2,-,-,CATSDFGAAGYTF,TGTGCCACCAGTGATTTCGGTGCTGCTGGCTACACCTTC
TRBV7-2,15,TRBJ2-7,-,-,CASSKGSGNTYEQYF,TGTGCCAGCAGCAAAGGGTCAGGGAATACCTACGAGCAGTACTTC
TRBV7-9,13,TRBJ1-2,-,-,CASSSGRGYGYTF,TGTGCCAGCAGCTCCGGCAGGGGCTATGGCTACACCTTC
TRBV2,12,TRBJ1-2,few,TRBD1,CASSGTVTSYTF,TGTGCCAGCAGCGGGACAGTTACAAGCTACACCTTC
TRBV7-9,18,TRBJ2-6,-,TRBD1,CASSLSQGAPGGANVLTF,TGTGCCAGCAGCCTCTCGCAGGGGGCGCCGGGTGGGGCCAACGTCCTGACTTTC
TRBV4-2,13,TRBJ1-2,-,TRBD1,CASSLGQGQGYTF,TGTGCCAGCAGCCTGGGACAGGGGCAGGGCTACACCTTC
TRBV5-4,15,TRBJ2-1,-,TRBD2,CASSLTSGSYNEQFF,TGTGCCAGCAGCTTGACTAGCGGCTCCTACAATGAGCAGTTCTTC
TRBV3-1/TRBV3-2,14,TRBJ2-5,-,-,CASSQGRATETQYF,TGTGCCAGCAGCCAAGGGAGAGCCACAGAGACCCAGTACTTC
TRBV21-1,16,TRBJ1-5,-,-,CASSLPHGRVAQPQHF,TGTGCCAGCAGCCTTCCCCACGGGAGGGTGGCTCAGCCCCAGCATTTT
TRBV3-1/TRBV3-2,14,TRBJ2-3,-,TRBD1,CASSRTGGTDTQYF,TGTGCCAGCAGCCGGACAGGGGGCACAGATACGCAGTATTTT
TRBV5-6,16,TRBJ1-1,once,-,CASSSRLEFKSTEAFF,TGTGCCAGCAGCTCTAGATTGGAGTTCAAGAGCACTGAAGCTTTCTTT
TRBV7-3,14,TRBJ2-1,-,-,CASSPQRAGNEQFF,TGTGCCAGCAGCCCCCAGCGGGCGGGCAATGAGCAGTTCTTC
TRBV2,12,TRBJ1-2,-,-,CASSEPSYGYTF,TGTGCCAGCAGTGAACCCAGCTATGGCTACACCTTC
TRBV10-3,13,TRBJ2-3,-,TRBD2,CAIDSGGVDTQYF,TGTGCCATCGATAGCGGGGGAGTAGATACGCAGTATTTT
TRBV11-2,13,TRBJ2-6,-,-,CASRYSGANVLTF,TGTGCCAGCAGGTACTCTGGGGCCAACGTCCTGACTTTC
TRBV11-2,17,TRBJ2-3,few,-,CASSSSRGTYRTDTQYF,TGTGCCAGCAGCTCCTCCCGGGGGACTTATCGCACAGATACGCAGTATTTT
TRBV7-3,13,TRBJ1-1,-,-,CASSLAGQGEAFF,TGTGCCAGCAGCTTAGCGGGTCAGGGGGAAGCTTTCTTT
TRBV4-2,15,TRBJ1-1,few,-,CASSQVAVVNTEAFF,TGTGCCAGCAGCCAAGTTGCGGTCGTGAACACTGAAGCTTTCTTT
TRBV19,15,TRBJ2-6,-,-,CASSTPGGGANVLTF,TGTGCCAGTAGTACACCAGGAGGGGGGGCCAACGTCCTGACTTTC
TRBV19,13,TRBJ1-1,once,-,CASARFFGPEAFF,TGTGCCAGTGCTAGGTTTTTTGGCCCTGAAGCTTTCTTT
TRBV5-4,16,TRBJ2-2,-,-,CASSLVWQGNTGELFF,TGTGCCAGCAGCTTGGTGTGGCAGGGGAACACCGGGGAGCTGTTTTTT
TRBV10-1,15,TRBJ2-1,-,TRBD1,CASSESKTGGNEQFF,TGCGCCAGCAGTGAGTCGAAGACAGGGGGCAATGAGCAGTTCTTC
TRBV7-2,15,TRBJ1-5,-,-,CASSFDTSPNQPQHF,TGTGCCAGCAGCTTCGACACGTCTCCGAATCAGCCCCAGCATTTT
TRBV5-1,15,TRBJ2-7,-,TRBD1,CASSLAGDRGYEQYF,TGCGCCAGCAGCTTGGCGGGTGACAGGGGCTACGAGCAGTACTTC
TRBV29-1,14,TRBJ1-1,-,-,CSVGQGGMNTEAFF,TGCAGCGTTGGGCAGGGAGGGATGAACACTGAAGCTTTCTTT
TRBV6-1,14,TRBJ2-7,-,-,CASSEAKTVGEQYF,TGTGCCAGCAGTGAAGCAAAGACAGTCGGCGAGCAGTACTTC
TRBV30,12,TRBJ1-1,once,-,CAWSVQWTEAFF,TGTGCCTGGAGTGTACAGTGGACTGAAGCTTTCTTT
TRBV6-5,12,TRBJ1-2,-,-,CASSYDRRGYTF,TGTGCCAGCAGTTATGACAGGCGTGGCTACACCTTC
TRBV29-1,13,TRBJ1-3,-,-,CSVMGGSGNTIYF,TGCAGCGTGATGGGAGGATCTGGAAACACCATATATTTT
TRBV20-1,13,TRBJ1-1,-,-,CSASTPGNTEAFF,TGCAGTGCTAGTACCCCAGGGAACACTGAAGCTTTCTTT
TRBV7-8,16,TRBJ2-1,-,TRBD2,CASSLVAGGTYNEQFF,TGTGCCAGCAGCTTAGTCGCGGGGGGAACCTACAATGAGCAGTTCTTC
TRBV3-1/TRBV3-2,15,TRBJ2-5,-,-,CASSPPGRGQETQYF,TGTGCCAGCAGCCCCCCCGGTAGGGGACAAGAGACCCAGTACTTC
TRBV5-6,17,TRBJ1-2,-,-,CASSLSELERDRVLATF,TGTGCCAGCAGCTTGTCCGAATTAGAGAGGGATCGGGTCCTTGCCACCTTC
TRBV2,15,TRBJ2-7,few,TRBD2,CASKRGTTATYEQYF,TGTGCCAGCAAGCGGGGGACTACCGCAACCTACGAGCAGTACTTC
TRBV7-2,14,TRBJ2-5,-,-,CASSLTPGGKTQYF,TGTGCCAGCAGCCTTACCCCCGGGGGAAAGACCCAGTACTTC
TRBV10-3,15,TRBJ1-3,-,-,CAISADSVSGNTIYF,TGTGCCATCAGTGCCGACAGCGTCTCTGGAAACACCATATATTTT
TRBV6-6,16,TRBJ2-1,-,TRBD2,CASSSERGGSYNEQFF,TGTGCCAGCAGTTCAGAGCGGGGGGGGTCCTACAATGAGCAGTTCTTC
TRBV12-3/TRBV12-4,13,TRBJ1-1,-,TRBD1,CASRFDRGTEAFF,TGTGCCAGCAGATTCGACAGGGGGACTGAAGCTTTCTTT